This T cell receptor beta chain came from a study of T-cell memory formation after mild COVID-19. This clonotype was seen only a few times. What it binds is unknown. General study points: Detection of some responders pre-infection suggested pre-existing cross-reactive memory T cells participated.

5'RACE primed at constant segments yielded TCR alpha and TCR beta cDNA libraries bearing sample barcodes and UMIs. TCRdb redid the calling of the 5' RACE reads with MiXCR, one entry per CDR3 protein. The sample has hundreds of thousands of distinct CDR3 sequences; 15% to 20% are singletons. Germline CDR1 and CDR2: SGHKS and YYEKEE (reference sequence). The CDR3 length is 13 residues. Between the trimmed V and J ends, which lost 5 bases and 5 bases, there was a span of 13 bases. The gene calls are TRBV5-5 and TRBJ2-5; no clear D gene. This receptor was identified in a man in his late teens or twenties who had mild COVID-19 (a few samples of this study predate the infection). Cell type and time point are not known. The sequenced sample consisted of PBMCs or a T cell subset sorted from them (not recorded which). In DNA form, the CDR3 reads TGTGCCAGCAGTCCCGACACGTTGGAGACCCAGTACTTC. Translated: CASSPDTLETQYF.